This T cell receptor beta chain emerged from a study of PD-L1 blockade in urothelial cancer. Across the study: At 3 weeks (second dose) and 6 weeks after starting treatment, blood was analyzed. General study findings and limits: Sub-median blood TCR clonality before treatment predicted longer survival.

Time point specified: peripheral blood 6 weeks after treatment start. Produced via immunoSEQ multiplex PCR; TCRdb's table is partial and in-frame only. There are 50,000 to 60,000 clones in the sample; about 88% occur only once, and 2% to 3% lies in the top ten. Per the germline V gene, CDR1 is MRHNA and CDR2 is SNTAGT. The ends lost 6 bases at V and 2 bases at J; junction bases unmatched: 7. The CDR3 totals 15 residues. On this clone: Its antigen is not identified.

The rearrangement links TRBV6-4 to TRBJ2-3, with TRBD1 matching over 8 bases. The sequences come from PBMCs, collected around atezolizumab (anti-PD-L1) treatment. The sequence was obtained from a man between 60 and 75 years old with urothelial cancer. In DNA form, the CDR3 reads TGTGCCAGCAGCGCCGGGACAGGTGCCACAGATACGCAGTATTTT. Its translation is CASSAGTGATDTQYF.